This TCR beta chain emerged from a study of blood T cell repertoires in COVID-19 (dated by TCRdb to the early 2020s). For the study in its entirety: Collaborator samples came from the United States, Italy and Spain and covered acute and convalescent phases of COVID-19. A de-identified subject ID, COVID-19 status, age in years and sex were almost always included in the sample metadata. Deeply sampled blood TCRbeta repertoires from subjects exposed to, actively infected with, or recovered from COVID-19 were included in the dataset. The repertoires were made available in a free public database intended to serve as a resource for research on the immune response to SARS-CoV-2. Samples came from the ongoing ImmuneRACE study (first 160 participants) plus 1,254 subjects from 6 global collaborators. The material from the prospective study consisted of cDNA or gDNA derived from T cells, B-cell-depleted T cells, or PBMCs. HLA class I and class II types, where available, came from metadata supplied by the sample provider rather than from assay-based typing.

This clone was detected once. This clone's antigen is unknown. Per-base qualities were not stored, and no clone one base away is much larger. At one collaborating source in Seattle, patients were enrolled during active infection and were followed longitudinally through the course of disease. Whole blood was collected in K2EDTA tubes by collaborating institutions according to the institutions' own protocols. For TCRbeta analysis, collaborators shipped samples as frozen whole blood, isolated PBMCs, or DNA extracted from either of those sample types. Overall results and qualifications from the work: The amount of clinical and demographic metadata varied by source and participant and was provided uncurated.

The immunoSEQ Assay, a bias-controlled multiplex PCR, was used to amplify TCRbeta CDR3 regions from genomic DNA. As for the original processing: Nucleated cell counts per sample were estimated from amplification of reference gene primers within the assay. To quantify the absolute abundance of each unique TCRbeta CDR3 rearrangement, sequence reads were collapsed and filtered. For each sample, productive Simpson clonality was calculated by taking the square root of Simpson's diversity index across productive rearrangements. In TCRdb, the immuneACCESS table is reduced to in-frame sequences with V and J assigned. These tables do not hold every clone; where another copy was compared, an unresolved V gene accounts for under half, and the others remain unexplained. D and trimming come from the DNA, and the V and J calls and clone size come from that table. This sample comprises about 300,000 clones, about 91% of them detected only once. The ten largest account for 1.5% to 2% of the sample.

Reading from cysteine to phenylalanine, the CDR3 counts 17 amino acids. Only the CDR3 DNA stays, 51 bases, in frame from base 1. V is trimmed back by 0 bases and J by 5 bases, and the junction contains 13 bases that no gene match accounts for. Looking up the germline V gene yields CDR1 SGHDT and CDR2 YYEEEE. This receptor chain uses TRBV5-6 and TRBJ1-2; a stretch of 7 junction bases matches TRBD1. The receptor comes from a woman in her thirties with COVID-19, enrolled during active disease. What was sequenced was peripheral blood. The CDR3 region has the sequence CASSLVGGLQGKYGYTF. The DNA reads as follows: TGTGCCAGCAGCTTGGTAGGGGGGTTACAGGGGAAGTATGGCTACACCTTC.